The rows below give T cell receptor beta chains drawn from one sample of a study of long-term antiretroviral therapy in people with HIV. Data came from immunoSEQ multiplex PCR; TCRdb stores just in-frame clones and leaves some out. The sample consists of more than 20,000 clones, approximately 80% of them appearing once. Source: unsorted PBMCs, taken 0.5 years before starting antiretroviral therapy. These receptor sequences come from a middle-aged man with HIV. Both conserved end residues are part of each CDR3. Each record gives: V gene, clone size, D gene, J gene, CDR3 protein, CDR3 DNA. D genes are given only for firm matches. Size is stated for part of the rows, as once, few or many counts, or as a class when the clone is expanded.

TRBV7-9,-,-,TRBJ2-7,CASSFTGYEQYF,TGTGCCAGCAGCTTTACAGGGTACGAGCAGTACTTC
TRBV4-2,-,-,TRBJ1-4,CASTTLGGTNEKLFF,TGTGCCAGCACAACCCTTGGGGGAACTAATGAAAAACTGTTTTTT
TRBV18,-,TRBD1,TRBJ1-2,CASSQQTGGDGYTF,TGTGCCAGCTCACAGCAGACAGGGGGGGATGGCTACACCTTC
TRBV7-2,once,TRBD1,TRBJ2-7,CASSPQGGAYEQYF,TGTGCCAGCAGCCCACAGGGGGGAGCCTACGAGCAGTACTTC
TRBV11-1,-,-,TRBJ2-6,CASTQGPPSGANVLTF,TGTGCCAGCACCCAGGGCCCGCCCTCTGGGGCCAACGTCCTGACTTTC
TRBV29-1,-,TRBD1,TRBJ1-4,CSVRQGKEKLFF,TGCAGCGTCCGACAGGGGAAAGAAAAACTGTTTTTT
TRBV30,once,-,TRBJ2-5,CAWSVGETQYF,TGTGCCTGGAGTGTTGGAGAGACCCAGTACTTC
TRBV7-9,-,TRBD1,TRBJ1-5,CASRQGNQPQHF,TGTGCCAGCAGACAGGGGAATCAGCCCCAGCATTTT
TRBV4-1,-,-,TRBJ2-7,CASSQQGNLLAGSYEQYF,TGCGCCAGCAGCCAACAGGGGAATTTACTCGCGGGCTCCTACGAGCAGTACTTC
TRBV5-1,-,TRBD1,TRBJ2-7,CASSAGQGSYEQYF,TGCGCCAGCAGCGCCGGACAGGGCTCCTACGAGCAGTACTTC
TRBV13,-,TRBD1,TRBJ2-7,CASSQRGTGDGQYF,TGTGCCAGCAGCCAGAGGGGGACAGGGGATGGGCAGTACTTC
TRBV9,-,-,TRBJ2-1,CASSPRQVGGYNEQFF,TGTGCCAGCAGCCCGCGACAGGTGGGCGGGTACAATGAGCAGTTCTTC
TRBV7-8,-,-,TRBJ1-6,CASSLVIGNSPLHF,TGTGCCAGCAGCTTAGTGATTGGTAATTCACCCCTCCACTTT
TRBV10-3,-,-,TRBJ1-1,CATLSRGEAFF,TGTGCCACCCTGAGCAGGGGTGAAGCTTTCTTT
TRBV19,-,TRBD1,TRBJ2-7,CASSSGTGYYEQYF,TGTGCCAGTAGTTCCGGGACAGGGTACTACGAGCAGTACTTC
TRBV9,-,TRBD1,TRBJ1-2,CASSEGQGNYGYTF,TGTGCCAGCAGCGAGGGACAGGGGAACTATGGCTACACCTTC
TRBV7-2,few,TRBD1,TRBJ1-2,CASSSGQGSRNGYTF,TGTGCCAGCAGCTCCGGACAGGGGAGTCGGAATGGCTACACCTTC
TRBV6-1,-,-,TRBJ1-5,CASSDPTRGGNQPQHF,TGTGCCAGCAGTGATCCGACCCGGGGGGGCAATCAGCCCCAGCATTTT
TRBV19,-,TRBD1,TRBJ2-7,CASRRQGVSQAYEQYF,TGTGCCAGTCGCCGACAGGGGGTTTCTCAAGCCTACGAGCAGTACTTC
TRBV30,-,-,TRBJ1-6,CAWSSPGAGASSYNSPLHF,TGTGCCTGGTCCTCCCCCGGGGCAGGGGCAAGCTCCTATAATTCACCCCTCCACTTT
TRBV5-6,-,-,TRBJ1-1,CASSFLNTEAFF,TGTGCCAGCAGCTTTCTTAATACTGAAGCTTTCTTT
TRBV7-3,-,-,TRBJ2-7,CASSLTARTIYEQYF,TGTGCCAGCAGCTTAACGGCCCGCACAATCTACGAGCAGTACTTC
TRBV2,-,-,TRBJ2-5,CASSGDGLLSETQYF,TGTGCCAGCAGTGGGGATGGACTACTCTCGGAGACCCAGTACTTC
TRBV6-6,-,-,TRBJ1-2,CASIPREQGRFSGYTF,TGTGCCAGCATCCCCCGGGAGCAGGGTCGATTCTCTGGCTACACCTTC
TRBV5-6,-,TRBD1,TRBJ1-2,CASSFGGQAGYTF,TGTGCCAGCAGCTTCGGGGGACAGGCAGGATACACCTTC
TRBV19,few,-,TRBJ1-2,CASSIGMAGYTF,TGTGCCAGTAGTATAGGGATGGCTGGCTACACCTTC
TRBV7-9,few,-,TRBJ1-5,CASSLGGPGLQPQHF,TGTGCCAGCAGCTTAGGGGGCCCAGGGCTTCAGCCCCAGCATTTT
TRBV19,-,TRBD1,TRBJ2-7,CASSLGQGAAAYEQYF,TGTGCCAGTAGTCTGGGACAGGGGGCCGCCGCCTACGAGCAGTACTTC
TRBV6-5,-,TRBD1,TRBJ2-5,CASSSPTGGDGTQYF,TGTGCCAGCAGTTCGCCGACAGGGGGAGATGGGACCCAGTACTTC
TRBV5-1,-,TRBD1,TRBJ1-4,CASSPGTGNEKLFF,TGCGCCAGCTCACCTGGGACAGGGAATGAAAAACTGTTTTTT
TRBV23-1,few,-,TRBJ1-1,CASSSMRAAEAFF,TGCGCCAGCAGTTCCATGAGGGCTGCTGAAGCTTTCTTT
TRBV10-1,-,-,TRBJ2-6,CASSELTVEIHLTF,TGCGCCAGCAGTGAGTTGACAGTGGAAATACACCTGACTTTC
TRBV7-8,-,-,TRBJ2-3,CASSSGGRTDTQYF,TGTGCCAGCAGCTCCGGGGGGCGCACAGATACGCAGTATTTT
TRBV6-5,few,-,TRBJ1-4,CASSKGLIGEKLFF,TGTGCCAGCAGTAAAGGGCTTATAGGCGAAAAACTGTTTTTT
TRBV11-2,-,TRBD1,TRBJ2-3,CASSPGTGFPDTQYF,TGTGCCAGCAGCCCCGGGACAGGGTTCCCAGATACGCAGTATTTT
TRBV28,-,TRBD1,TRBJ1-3,CASSLSGTGNGNTIYF,TGTGCCAGCAGTTTATCCGGGACAGGGAACGGAAACACCATATATTTT
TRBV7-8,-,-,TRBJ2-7,CASSLAFRQTSYEQYF,TGTGCCAGCAGCTTAGCGTTCCGACAAACCTCCTACGAGCAGTACTTC
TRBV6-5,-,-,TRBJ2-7,CASISLADEQYF,TGTGCCAGCATCTCACTCGCGGACGAGCAGTACTTC
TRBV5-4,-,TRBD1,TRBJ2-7,CASSYGDRGHEQYF,TGTGCCAGCAGCTATGGGGACAGGGGCCACGAGCAGTACTTC
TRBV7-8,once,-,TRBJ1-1,CASSFIGQANTEAFF,TGTGCCAGCAGCTTCATCGGGCAGGCGAACACTGAAGCTTTCTTT
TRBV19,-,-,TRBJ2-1,CACQGRSSYNEQFF,TGTGCCTGTCAGGGCCGTTCCTCCTACAATGAGCAGTTCTTC
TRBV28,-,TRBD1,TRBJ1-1,CAGRGGGGYTEAFF,TGTGCCGGCAGGGGAGGGGGCGGGTACACTGAAGCTTTCTTT
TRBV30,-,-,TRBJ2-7,CAWSVPTGNYEQYF,TGTGCCTGGAGTGTGCCCACAGGGAACTACGAGCAGTACTTC
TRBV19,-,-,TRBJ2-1,CASSTGRDWNNEQFF,TGTGCCAGTAGTACGGGACGGGACTGGAACAATGAGCAGTTCTTC
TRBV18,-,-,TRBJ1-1,CASSPFAGKGTEAFF,TGTGCCAGCTCACCGTTCGCAGGAAAGGGGACTGAAGCTTTCTTT
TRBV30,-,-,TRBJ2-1,CAWSVTSRNEQFF,TGTGCCTGGAGTGTAACCAGCCGAAATGAGCAGTTCTTC
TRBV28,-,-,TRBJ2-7,CASSLLGYEQYF,TGTGCCAGCAGTTTATTGGGCTACGAGCAGTACTTC
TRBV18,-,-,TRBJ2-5,CASSPRVRETQYF,TGTGCCAGCTCACCACGGGTTCGGGAGACCCAGTACTTC
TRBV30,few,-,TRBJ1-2,CAWSSIGANYGYTF,TGTGCCTGGAGTAGTATAGGGGCTAACTATGGCTACACCTTC
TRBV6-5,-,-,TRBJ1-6,CASSYPGPNSPLHF,TGTGCCAGCAGTTACCCTGGTCCAAATTCACCCCTCCACTTT